One sample yielded the 19 T cell receptor beta chains listed below, sequenced in a study of blood T cells in healthy people across ages. It was with a sample-barcoded 5' primer and a J-beta primer mix that a second PCR of roughly 7 to 12 cycles was run. TCRdb recomputed calls from the 5' RACE reads with MiXCR, one row per CDR3 protein. This table holds about 930,000 distinct CDR3 sequences, 25% to 30% found once. The data were also submitted as part of a second study, on T cells of mothers and their children.

Sequenced input: blood. These receptor sequences come from a woman between 40 and 55 years old in good health.

The J gene is TRBJ2-7, the V gene TRBV10-3; no clear D gene. This CDR3 comprises 13 residues. Germline CDR1 is ENHRY and CDR2 is SYGVKD. The V end lost 7 bases, the J end lost 0 bases, and 10 bases lay between the germline ends. As DNA, the CDR3 is TGTGCCATCACGAGGATGGGCTCCTACGAGCAGTACTTC. Translating it yields CAITRMGSYEQYF.

To note about this clonotype: A single base separates this from a much larger clone, so it may be a read error. V gene TRBV7-3 combines with J gene TRBJ2-5; D might be TRBD2 (6 bases). In germline, CDR1 is SGHTA, CDR2 FQGTGA. CDR3 length: 13 residues. V lost 4 bases to trimming and J lost 11 bases, with 17 bases between them. The CDR3 DNA follows: TGTGCCAGCAGCTCGATCGGAGGGTACAAGCAGTACTTC. Amino acid sequence: CASSSIGGYKQYF.

This clonotype was detected many times. A read error may account for a junction end that differs from germline. The chain uses TRBV9 and TRBJ2-1, with TRBD2 as a possible D gene (6 bases). Per the germline V gene, CDR1 is SGDLS and CDR2 is YYNGEE. This CDR3 has 15 residues. The CDR3 reads CASSPTRDSFNEQFF. The CDR3 nucleotides are TGTGCCAGCAGCCCAACCCGGGACTCCTTCAATGAGCAGTTCTTC.

The chain links TRBV16 to TRBJ1-1, with D possibly being TRBD1 (6 bases). The CDR3 consists of 15 residues. Germline V lookup: CDR1 KGHSY, CDR2 FQNENV. V was pared by 0 bases and J by 4 bases, with 12 bases between. In nucleotides, the CDR3 is TGTGCCAGCAGCCAATCGACAGGCCTCGGCACTGAAGCTTTCTTT. This codes for CASSQSTGLGTEAFF.

This chain links TRBV12-3 or TRBV12-4 with TRBJ2-5, with D perhaps being TRBD1 or TRBD2 (7 bases each). The J call may be wrong; the DNA end is better matched by TRBJ2-7. CDR3 length equals 17 residues. The CDR3 protein is CASSLAPQGGLWHEQYF. Here the CDR3 DNA reads TGTGCCAGCAGTTTAGCTCCCCAGGGGGGGTTGTGGCACGAGCAGTACTTC.

Note on this clonotype: A much more abundant neighbour one base away suggests this may be a read error. The chain recombines TRBV7-2 with TRBJ1-2; D may be TRBD1 (6 bases). This CDR3 comprises 14 residues. Germline CDR1 is SGHTA and CDR2 is FQGNSA. The CDR3 here is CASNLGQSSSGYTF. DNA for the CDR3: TGTGCCAGCAACTTAGGACAGTCCTCTTCCGGCTACACCTTC.

The V call is TRBV27, the J call TRBJ1-1; no firm D call. Deletions cut 4 bases from V and 4 bases from J, with 10 bases between. Germline V gene sequence: CDR1 MNHEY, CDR2 SMNVEV (reference sequence). The CDR3 totals 13 residues. The CDR3 spells CASSYSGSTEAFF. The CDR3 DNA follows: TGTGCCAGCAGTTACTCGGGGAGCACTGAAGCTTTCTTT.

This sequence joins TRBV7-2 and TRBJ2-1; TRBD2 might be the D (5 bases). CDR1 SGHTA and CDR2 FQGNSA come from the germline V gene. The CDR3 consists of 15 residues. V lost 10 bases, J lost 2 bases, and 18 bases lay in between. CDR3 amino acids: CAISESQRPYNEQFF. DNA for the CDR3: TGTGCCATCAGTGAGTCGCAGCGGCCCTACAATGAGCAGTTCTTC.

About this clonotype: This clone may be a read error of a much larger clone one base away. The chain joins TRBV20-1 to TRBJ2-5; D perhaps matches TRBD2 (5 bases). The better agreement between TRBJ2-1 and the DNA end casts doubt on the J call. Germline CDR1 DFQATT, CDR2 SNEGSKA (reference sequence). The CDR3 covers 11 residues. CDR3 nucleotides: TGCAGTGCTAGTAATGGGGAGACCCAGTTCTTC. Residues: CSASNGETQFF.

This clonotype was seen repeatedly, ten times or more. V and J are TRBV5-1 and TRBJ2-1; D gene ambiguous. The germline V and J ends were trimmed by 0 bases and 6 bases, with 10 bases remaining between them. CDR1 is SGHRS, CDR2 YFSETQ, per germline. This CDR3 is 14 amino acids long. CDR3 nucleotide sequence: TGCGCCAGCAGCTTGGCAACGTTAGGCAATGAGCAGTTCTTC. This gives the protein CASSLATLGNEQFF.

The rearrangement links TRBV7-2 to TRBJ2-4, with a weak D call TRBD2 (6 bases). The J call may be incorrect, as the DNA end agrees better with TRBJ2-7. This CDR3 has 15 residues. Per the germline V gene, CDR1 is SGHTA and CDR2 is FQGNSA. CDR3 protein: CASSFSGDPRYEQYF. In DNA, the CDR3 is TGTGCCAGCAGCTTCTCGGGGGATCCAAGGTACGAGCAGTACTTC.

Turning to this clonotype: A read error may be the cause here, since a much bigger clone is one base away. Here the CDR3 DNA reads TGTGCCAGCAGCCACAGGGGTTCTGGGGCCAACGTCCCGACTTTC. Translation: CASSHRGSGANVPTF. The rearrangement joins TRBV27 to TRBJ2-6, with 7 bases aligning to TRBD1. The CDR3 sequence is 15 residues long. Germline V lookup: CDR1 MNHEY, CDR2 SMNVEV (reference sequence). Full variable domain (outside the CDR3, taken from reference TRBV27 and TRBJ2-6): EAQVTQNPRYLITVTGKKLTVTCSQNMNHEYMSWYRQDPGLGLRQIYYSMNVEVTDKGDVPEGYKVSRKEKRNFPLILESPSPNQTSLYFCASSHRGSGANVPTFGAGSRLTVL.

This clonotype was counted a few times. The V and J genes are TRBV15 and TRBJ1-2; tentative D call: TRBD1 (5 bases). Trimming removed 5 bases from V and 8 bases from J, with 12 bases in between. The germline V gene has CDR1 LNHNV and CDR2 YYDKDF (reference sequence). CDR3 size: 12 residues. Here the CDR3 reads CATSLLRDGYTF. The CDR3 DNA follows: TGTGCCACCAGCCTCCTAAGGGACGGCTACACCTTC.

V is TRBV9 and J is TRBJ1-3, with a tentative D call TRBD1 (6 bases). The CDR3 is 15 amino acids. Trimming took 2 bases from V and 2 from J, leaving 11 bases between them. The germline CDR1 and CDR2 sequences are SGDLS and YYNGEE. This chain's CDR3 is CASSVQGTPGNTIYF. CDR3 DNA sequence: TGTGCCAGCAGCGTCCAGGGGACCCCTGGAAACACCATATATTTT.

This clonotype was seen only a few times. V usage is TRBV10-3 and J usage is TRBJ2-3, with D tentatively TRBD2 (6 bases). Trimming cost V 9 bases and J 0 bases, with 25 bases left between them. CDR1 is ENHRY and CDR2 is SYGVKD in the germline V gene. CDR3 length: 18 amino acids. This CDR3 is CAISDPRFLAPSTDTQYF. DNA of the CDR3: TGTGCCATTTCCGACCCTCGATTTCTAGCGCCGAGCACAGATACGCAGTATTTT.

This chain joins TRBV11-2 and TRBJ1-2, with D hard to call. Trimming left V 0 bases short and J 3 bases short, with 17 bases between. CDR3 size: 17 residues. The germline V gene has CDR1 SGHAT and CDR2 FQNNGV. The CDR3 bases are TGTGCCAGCAGCTTAGATTCGCGGAGGAGGGTGTACTATGGCTACACCTTC. It translates to CASSLDSRRRVYYGYTF.

This clonotype was seen a handful of times. This chain uses TRBV4-2 with TRBJ1-6, with D possibly being TRBD1 (5 bases). Germline loops: CDR1 LGHNA, CDR2 YNFKEQ. This CDR3 has 19 residues. Trimming shortened V by 0 bases and J by 2 bases, and 17 bases separated the two germline ends. As DNA, the CDR3 is TGTGCCAGCAGCCAAGATGCCCCAGGGTCAAGTGCCTATAATTCACCCCTCCACTTT. Translated: CASSQDAPGSSAYNSPLHF.

The V and J genes are TRBV7-3 and TRBJ2-5, with 9 bases identical to TRBD2. Germline CDR1 reads SGHTA; CDR2 reads FQGTGA. The V and J ends lost 2 bases and 5 bases, in that order; junction bases with no gene match: 6. This CDR3 spans 15 amino acids. CDR3 DNA: TGTGCCAGCAGCTTAGGGGCGGGGGGGAGCGAGACCCAGTACTTC. It yields the protein CASSLGAGGSETQYF.

In this sample, this clonotype turned up many times. V is TRBV6-2 or TRBV6-3 and J is TRBJ2-7; D call uncertain. Germline-derived CDR1 and CDR2 are MNHEY and SVGEGT. V dropped 6 bases and J dropped 5 bases, with 29 bases sitting between them. The CDR3 sequence is 18 residues long. CDR3 in DNA: TGTGCCAGCAGCCGCCCCATGGGGTTAGCTGGAACCAACCACGAGCAGTACTTC. Amino acid sequence: CASSRPMGLAGTNHEQYF.